These 21 T cell receptor beta chains came from one sample sequenced in a study of T cell changes during pregnancy in multiple sclerosis. Some clones are missing from TCRdb's copy, which holds only in-frame ones; the method was immunoSEQ multiplex PCR. The repertoire holds fewer than 130,000 clones, 90% to 95% seen once, with 3% to 3.5% in the top ten. The sample in question was peripheral blood, obtained after pregnancy. All receptors come from a female donor with multiple sclerosis, enrolled in a pregnancy study.

This clone was detected once. This sequence joins TRBV7-9 and TRBJ2-1; 10 bases align to TRBD1. The germline V gene has CDR1 SEHNR and CDR2 FQNEAQ (reference sequence). The CDR3 runs 17 residues. V lost 5 bases to trimming and J lost 7 bases; unmatched junction nucleotides: 14. CDR3 DNA sequence: TGTGCCAGCAGCCTAAGAGCCGGGACAGGGGACCGGAATGAGCAGTTCTTC. Its translation is CASSLRAGTGDRNEQFF.

This clone appeared a few times. This chain uses TRBV2 with TRBJ2-1; maybe TRBD1 (6 bases). Germline V gene data show CDR1 as SNHLY and CDR2 as FYNNEI. V was pared by 7 bases and J by 1 base, with 14 bases between. CDR3 length equals 15 residues. The CDR3 spells CASIPQGPSYNEQFF. The CDR3 DNA reads as TGTGCCAGCATCCCACAGGGACCATCCTACAATGAGCAGTTCTTC.

The chain is built from TRBV5-6 and TRBJ1-5; possibly TRBD1 for D (5 bases). Trimming took 4 bases from V and 0 from J, leaving 11 bases between them. The CDR3 runs to 15 residues. The V gene's germline CDR1 is SGHDT and CDR2 YYEEEE. The CDR3: CASSVGGYSNQPQHF. The CDR3 DNA follows: TGTGCCAGCAGCGTCGGGGGTTATAGCAATCAGCCCCAGCATTTT. The entire variable domain, with the rest obtained from reference TRBV5-6 and TRBJ1-5, is as follows: DAGVTQSPTHLIKTRGQQVTLRCSPKSGHDTVSWYQQALGQGPQFIFQYYEEEERQRGNFPDRFSGHQFPNYSSELNVNALLLGDSALYLCASSVGGYSNQPQHFGDGTRLSIL.

The rearrangement uses TRBV6-5 and TRBJ2-7; possible D gene TRBD2, 6 bases. Between the trimmed V and J ends, which lost 2 bases and 5 bases, there was a span of 13 bases. Germline CDR1 and CDR2: MNHEY and SVGAGI. This CDR3 spans 14 amino acids. CDR3: CASSYDRGGDEQYF. CDR3 in DNA: TGTGCCAGCAGTTACGATCGGGGAGGCGACGAGCAGTACTTC.

The CDR3 nucleotides read TGTGCCAGCAGCCCAGTGATGGGGGGGCGGCATGGCTACACCTTC. This codes for CASSPVMGGRHGYTF. The V call is TRBV7-2, the J call TRBJ1-2, with TRBD1 as a possible D gene (6 bases). Trimming left V 5 bases short and J 6 bases short, with 19 bases between. The CDR3 has 15 residues. Germline V lookup: CDR1 SGHTA, CDR2 FQGNSA. Full variable domain (missing parts from reference TRBV7-2 and TRBJ1-2): GAGVSQSPSNKVTEKGKDVELRCDPISGHTALYWYRQSLGQGLEFLIYFQGNSAPDKSGLPSDRFSAERTGGSVSTLTIQRTQQEDSAVYLCASSPVMGGRHGYTFGSGTRLTVV.

The chain uses TRBV7-3 and TRBJ1-1; TRBD1 is a possible D gene (6 bases). This CDR3 spans 14 amino acids. CDR1 and CDR2 (germline): SGHTA, FQGTGA. The germline V and J ends were trimmed by 1 base and 4 bases, with 10 bases remaining between them. The chain's CDR3 is CASSLNRDGTEAFF. The CDR3 coding sequence is TGTGCCAGCAGCTTAAACAGGGATGGCACTGAAGCTTTCTTT.

V is TRBV18 and J is TRBJ1-6; D is possibly TRBD1 (5 bases). V dropped 0 bases and J dropped 10 bases, with 13 bases sitting between them. Germline values: CDR1 KGHSH, CDR2 LQKENI. The length of the CDR3 is 15 residues. CDR3 in amino acids: CASSPPGGFNSPLHF. CDR3 DNA: TGTGCCAGCTCACCACCGGGGGGTTTTAACTCACCCCTCCACTTT.

This sequence joins TRBV20-1 and TRBJ2-1; 7 nucleotides match TRBD1. V trimming: 5 bases; J trimming: 13 bases; junction bases outside the gene matches: 5. This CDR3 has 10 residues. CDR1 is DFQATT, CDR2 SNEGSKA, per germline (reference sequence). The CDR3 nucleotides read TGCAGTGCTGACAGGGCCGGCCAGTTCTTC. Residues: CSADRAGQFF.

This chain uses TRBV6-1 with TRBJ1-1; no definite D call. The germline gives CDR1 MNHNS, CDR2 SASEGT. V was trimmed by 0 bases and J by 1 base, leaving 3 bases between them. The CDR3 has 13 amino acids. Here the CDR3 reads CASSEASNTEAFF. For the CDR3, the DNA is TGTGCCAGCAGTGAAGCCTCGAACACTGAAGCTTTCTTT.

This rearrangement joins TRBV7-2 to TRBJ2-1; 11 nucleotides line up with TRBD2. The CDR3 sequence is 17 residues long. Germline values: CDR1 SGHTA, CDR2 FQGNSA. V lost 1 base and J lost 4; bases outside the gene matches: 6. The CDR3 bases are TGTGCCAGCAGCTTAGATCTGCGACTAGCGGGGTACAATGAGCAGTTCTTC. Translating it yields CASSLDLRLAGYNEQFF.

J is TRBJ1-2 and V is TRBV9, with D perhaps matching TRBD1 (6 bases). CDR3 length: 14 residues. V shed 3 bases and J shed 4 bases, with 13 bases lying between them. Germline V gene sequence: CDR1 SGDLS, CDR2 YYNGEE. The CDR3 region has the DNA TGTGCCAGCAGCGCCGGACAGACGCCCTATGGCTACACCTTC. Translated: CASSAGQTPYGYTF.

CDR3 residues: CASSLLDLSSGANVLTF. The CDR3 DNA follows: TGTGCCAGCAGCCTACTAGATTTAAGCTCTGGGGCCAACGTCCTGACTTTC. This sequence joins TRBV11-2 and TRBJ2-6, with D possibly TRBD2 on 5 matching bases. The V end was cut by 5 bases, the J end by 0 bases, with 14 bases between. Germline-derived CDR1 and CDR2 are SGHAT and FQNNGV. The CDR3 consists of 17 residues.

J is TRBJ2-3 and V is TRBV6-5, with 9 bases that match TRBD1. This CDR3 is built from 14 residues. With 5 bases clipped from V and 4 bases from J, the junction kept 4 bases outside the gene matches. Germline V gives CDR1 MNHEY, CDR2 SVGAGI. This CDR3 reads CASSPGTGSDTQYF. The CDR3, as DNA: TGTGCCAGCAGTCCCGGGACAGGGTCAGATACGCAGTATTTT.

V usage is TRBV2 and J usage is TRBJ2-5, with D uncertain. CDR3 length: 15 amino acids. Trimming pared 1 base from V and 4 bases from J, leaving 13 bases between. The germline V gene encodes CDR1 SNHLY and CDR2 FYNNEI. The CDR3 DNA follows: TGTGCCAGCAGTGAAGGCTCAGTCCTCCGAGAGACCCAGTACTTC. It yields the protein CASSEGSVLRETQYF. The variable domain in full, completed from reference TRBV2 and TRBJ2-5, reads EPEVTQTPSHQVTQMGQEVILRCVPISNHLYFYWYRQILGQKVEFLVSFYNNEISEKSEIFDDQFSVERPDGSNFTLKIRSTKLEDSAMYFCASSEGSVLRETQYFGPGTRLLVL.

The chain couples TRBV19 to TRBJ1-5, with D unresolved. V was cut by 3 bases and J by 5 bases, with 11 bases left in between. The CDR3 length is 14 residues. From germline, CDR1 is LNHDA and CDR2 SQIVND (reference sequence). CDR3 nucleotides: TGTGCCAGTAGTATGGGCGGGCAGCATCAGCCCCAGCATTTT. Its protein product is CASSMGGQHQPQHF.

This chain connects TRBV10-3 to TRBJ2-1; 9 nucleotides align to TRBD2. The germline gives CDR1 ENHRY, CDR2 SYGVKD. The CDR3 contains 14 residues. V gave up 7 bases and J gave up 8 bases; unmatched junction bases: 9. The CDR3 nucleotides read TGTGCCATCAATAAGGGACTAGCCTTGGATGAGCAGTTCTTC. This gives the protein CAINKGLALDEQFF.

This chain joins TRBV7-3 and TRBJ2-7; 10 bases align to TRBD2. The CDR3 extends over 18 amino acids. The junction had 20 bases not matched to a gene; V was cut back by 8 bases and J by 4 bases. Germline V gene sequence: CDR1 SGHTA, CDR2 FQGTGA. Here the CDR3 DNA reads TGTGCCAGCCCTCAGGATCCAGCGGGGGGGTTGGCCCTTTACGAGCAGTACTTC. Its protein product is CASPQDPAGGLALYEQYF.

The chain couples TRBV5-4 to TRBJ2-2; a possible D gene is TRBD1 (6 bases). CDR3 length: 15 amino acids. Germline CDR1 and CDR2: SGHNT and YYREEE (reference sequence). The V end lost 3 bases, the J end lost 4 bases, and 13 bases lay between the germline ends. DNA for the CDR3: TGTGCCAGCAGCTCGGAGGCAGGGGCCACCGGGGAGCTGTTTTTT. It is translated as CASSSEAGATGELFF.

This clone was detected only once. The germline gene is not matched at one end of the junction; a read error may be the cause. The chain is built from TRBV7-6 and TRBJ2-3; the D is unclear. This CDR3 region has 12 residues. The germline gives CDR1 SGHVS, CDR2 FNYEAQ. CDR3 sequence reads: CASSHVADRQYF. The CDR3 coding sequence is TGTGCCAGCAGCCACGTCGCGGATAGGCAGTATTTT.

The genes are TRBV25-1 and TRBJ1-4; tentative D call: TRBD1 (6 bases). V lost 1 base and J lost 8, with 14 bases in between. This CDR3 is 15 amino acids long. In germline, CDR1 is MGHDK, CDR2 SYGVNS. The CDR3 is CASSEFRGDDEKLFF. The CDR3 DNA follows: TGTGCCAGCAGTGAATTCAGGGGCGATGACGAAAAACTGTTTTTT.

V and J are TRBV5-4 and TRBJ1-6; 10 bases fit TRBD1. The junction had 12 bases not matched to a gene; V was cut back by 3 bases and J by 12 bases. This CDR3 is 16 amino acids long. Germline V gives CDR1 SGHNT, CDR2 YYREEE (reference sequence). CDR3 nucleotides: TGTGCCAGCAGCTCCCGTGGACAGGGGGAAAGGGTACCCCTCCACTTT. Its translation is CASSSRGQGERVPLHF.